Here is one TCR beta chain with its context. Its antigen is not known. The CDR3 extends over 12 amino acids. In germline, CDR1 is PRHDT, CDR2 FYEKMQ (reference sequence). V lost 5 bases, J lost 7 bases, and 11 bases lay in between. RNA transcripts served as the template for amplifying TCR beta CDR3 regions. Using the HTBI primer set, a first-round RT-PCR was run on the TCR CDR3. TCRdb called the multiplex PCR reads again in MiXCR, with one record for every CDR3 protein. The table has 550,000 to 800,000 distinct CDR3 sequences, approximately 15% seen once. Recently diagnosed hyperthyroidism of less than 2 months' duration affected patients aged 18 to 65. This sample was taken from a study of T cells in Graves' hyperthyroidism and ophthalmopathy. Study-wide findings and caveats: Ophthalmopathy and stable hyperthyroidism were separated by a 13 V-J model.

The sequence came from a man between 45 and 60 years old with Graves' hyperthyroidism. The rearrangement joins TRBV13 to TRBJ2-5, with a weak D call TRBD1 (5 bases). Sequenced input: blood. The CDR3 coding sequence is TGTGCCAGCAGCCCCAGGGAAGGGACCCAGTACTTC. Protein sequence: CASSPREGTQYF.